These 8 T cell receptor beta chains came from one sample sequenced in a study of early T cells in non-severe SARS-CoV-2 infection. Each CDR3 protein is one row after TCRdb ran MiXCR on the 5' RACE reads. The sample consists of some 27,000 distinct CDR3 sequences, roughly 5% of them appearing once. The sequenced sample was whole blood. Every receptor here comes from an adult who was a healthcare worker with PCR-confirmed SARS-CoV-2 infection or an uninfected control (not recorded which).

This clonotype came up many times. The gene calls are TRBV11-2 and TRBJ1-2, with D uncertain. V was clipped by 5 bases and J by 4 bases, with 23 bases between them. CDR1 and CDR2 from the germline V gene are SGHAT and FQNNGV. This CDR3 has 17 residues. The chain's CDR3 is CASSEHGGQTILYGYTF. In nucleotides, the CDR3 is TGTGCCAGCAGCGAGCACGGCGGGCAGACGATCCTCTATGGCTACACCTTC.

This rearrangement joins TRBV6-1 to TRBJ1-1, with TRBD1 identical over 8 bases. The ends lost 5 bases at V and 1 base at J; junction bases unmatched: 3. This CDR3 has 14 amino acids. CDR1 is MNHNS, CDR2 SASEGT, per germline. CDR3 sequence reads: CASSYGQGNTEAFF. For the CDR3, the DNA is TGTGCCAGCAGTTACGGACAGGGGAACACTGAAGCTTTCTTT.

In this sample, this clonotype turned up many times. The chain uses TRBV7-2 and TRBJ1-6; perhaps TRBD1 as D (5 bases). Germline V gene sequence: CDR1 SGHTA, CDR2 FQGNSA. The CDR3 sequence is 17 residues long. Trimming removed 4 bases from V and 7 bases from J, with 20 bases in between. CDR3 nucleotide sequence: TGTGCCAGCAGCTCCAGGTGGGGGGGATCCACGAATTCACCCCTCCACTTT. Translating gives CASSSRWGGSTNSPLHF.

The genes are TRBV20-1 and TRBJ2-3; 10 bases match TRBD2. The ends lost 1 base at V and 3 bases at J; junction bases unmatched: 7. This CDR3 spans 16 amino acids. Germline assignment: CDR1 DFQATT and CDR2 SNEGSKA (reference sequence). The CDR3 sequence: CSARGVLAGLTDTQYF. As DNA, the CDR3 is TGCAGTGCTAGAGGGGTACTAGCGGGATTAACAGATACGCAGTATTTT.

The chain couples TRBV29-1 to TRBJ2-1; the D gene could be TRBD1 or TRBD2 (6 bases each). CDR1 and CDR2 (germline): SQVTM, ANQGSEA. The V end was cut by 7 bases, the J end by 1 base, with 17 bases between. This CDR3 spans 15 amino acids. The CDR3 DNA reads as TGCAGCGCCCCGCCGTGGGGGGCATCCTACAATGAGCAGTTCTTC. Protein sequence: CSAPPWGASYNEQFF.

There are a few counts of this clonotype. The rearrangement links TRBV7-2 to TRBJ2-7, with D perhaps matching TRBD1 or TRBD2 (7 bases each). The CDR3 is 17 residues long. CDR1 SGHTA and CDR2 FQGNSA come from the germline V gene. The V end was cut by 4 bases, the J end by 1 base, with 20 bases between. This chain's CDR3 is CASSSPGGQTFSYEQYF. CDR3 bases: TGTGCCAGCAGCTCTCCGGGGGGACAGACCTTTTCCTACGAGCAGTACTTC.

The table lists this clonotype with a few counts. The chain combines TRBV20-1 with TRBJ2-3; D could derive from TRBD1 or TRBD2 (5 bases each). This CDR3 region has 16 residues. CDR1 is DFQATT, CDR2 SNEGSKA, per germline (reference sequence). The V end was cut by 0 bases, the J end by 0 bases, with 13 bases between. The CDR3 is CSARDNVRESTDTQYF. DNA of the CDR3: TGCAGTGCTAGAGACAACGTCAGGGAGAGCACAGATACGCAGTATTTT.

This clonotype was seen more than once but under ten times. V usage is TRBV28 and J usage is TRBJ2-3; the D is unclear. The V gene lost 5 bases and the J gene lost 4 bases, with 22 bases spanning the gap. The germline V gene encodes CDR1 MDHEN and CDR2 SYDVKM. The CDR3 length is 17 residues. CDR3 nucleotide sequence: TGTGCCAGCAGTCCCCGAGCGTCGAGTCTCCTGGCAGATACGCAGTATTTT. It translates to CASSPRASSLLADTQYF.